In its sample, the clone carrying this T cell receptor beta chain was seen a few times. Germline V gene lookup returns CDR1 MGHDK and CDR2 SYGVNS. The CDR3 consists of 13 residues. Trimming stripped 4 bases from V and 1 base from J, with 5 bases between. The source of the sample is a study of CD8+ T cells in alopecia areata. Study-level information: Among treated patients, oral tofacitinib was administered at 5 to 10 mg twice daily.

Noted treatment: oral pan-JAK inhibitor, 5-10 mg twice daily. Reverse transcription of extracted RNA yielded cDNA, which provided the sequencing template. Assay: immunoSEQ multiplex PCR; the TCRdb copy retains only in-frame clones and omits some. Of around 290,000 clones listed, more than 45% were seen once; the top ten hold approximately 1.8%. This clonotype originated in a human donor with alopecia areata. This rearrangement joins TRBV25-1 to TRBJ1-5; D is uncertain. Sequencing used CD4+ T cells sorted from blood, obtained at week 24, from a patient treated with tofacitinib. The CDR3 DNA reads TGTGCCAGCAGTGTAGGAAGCAATCAGCCCCAGCATTTT. Translating it yields CASSVGSNQPQHF.